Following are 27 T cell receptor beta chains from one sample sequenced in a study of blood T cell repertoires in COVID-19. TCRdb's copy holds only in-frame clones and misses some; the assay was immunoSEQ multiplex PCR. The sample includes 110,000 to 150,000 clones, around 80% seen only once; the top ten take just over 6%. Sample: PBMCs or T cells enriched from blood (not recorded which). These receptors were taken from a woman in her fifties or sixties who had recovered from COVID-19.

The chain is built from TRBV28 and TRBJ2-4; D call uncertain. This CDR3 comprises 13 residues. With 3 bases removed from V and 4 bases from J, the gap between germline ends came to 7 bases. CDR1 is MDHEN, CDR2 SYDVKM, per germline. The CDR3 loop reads CASSLTIKNIQYF. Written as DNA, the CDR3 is TGTGCCAGCAGTTTGACAATTAAAAACATTCAGTACTTC.

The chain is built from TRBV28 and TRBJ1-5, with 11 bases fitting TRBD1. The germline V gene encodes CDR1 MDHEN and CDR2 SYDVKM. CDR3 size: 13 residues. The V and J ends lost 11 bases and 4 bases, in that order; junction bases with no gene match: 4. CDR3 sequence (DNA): TGTGCCGGGACAGGGGGTTGGAATCAGCCCCAGCATTTT. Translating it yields CAGTGGWNQPQHF.

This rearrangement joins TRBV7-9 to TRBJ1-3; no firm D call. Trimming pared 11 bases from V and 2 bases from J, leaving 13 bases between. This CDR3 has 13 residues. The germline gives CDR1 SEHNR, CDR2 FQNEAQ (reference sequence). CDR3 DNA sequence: TGTGCCCCCATTCATCTAGCTGGAAACACCATATATTTT. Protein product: CAPIHLAGNTIYF.

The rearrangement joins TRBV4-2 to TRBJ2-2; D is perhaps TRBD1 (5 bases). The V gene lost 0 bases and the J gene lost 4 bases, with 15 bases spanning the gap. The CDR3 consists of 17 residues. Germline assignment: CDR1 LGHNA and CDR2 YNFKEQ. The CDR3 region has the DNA TGTGCCAGCAGCCAAGAGTTCTTACAGGTTGCCACCGGGGAGCTGTTTTTT. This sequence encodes CASSQEFLQVATGELFF.

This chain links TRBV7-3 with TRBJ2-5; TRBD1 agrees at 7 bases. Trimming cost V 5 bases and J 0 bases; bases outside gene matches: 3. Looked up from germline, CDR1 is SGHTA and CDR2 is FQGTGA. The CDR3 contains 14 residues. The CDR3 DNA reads TGTGCCAGCAGCCCCGGGACAGACCAAGAGACCCAGTACTTC. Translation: CASSPGTDQETQYF.

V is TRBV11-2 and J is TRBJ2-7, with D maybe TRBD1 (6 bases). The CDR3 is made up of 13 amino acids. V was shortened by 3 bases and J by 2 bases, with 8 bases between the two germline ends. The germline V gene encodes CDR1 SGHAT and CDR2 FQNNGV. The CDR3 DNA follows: TGTGCCAGCAGCTTTCCAGGGGCCTACGAGCAGTACTTC. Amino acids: CASSFPGAYEQYF.

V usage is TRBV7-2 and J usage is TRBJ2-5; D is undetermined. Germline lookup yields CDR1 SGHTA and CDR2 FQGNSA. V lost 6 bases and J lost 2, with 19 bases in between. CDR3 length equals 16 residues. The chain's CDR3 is CASSRDPSSSQETQYF. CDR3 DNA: TGTGCCAGCAGTCGCGACCCCAGTAGCAGTCAAGAGACCCAGTACTTC.

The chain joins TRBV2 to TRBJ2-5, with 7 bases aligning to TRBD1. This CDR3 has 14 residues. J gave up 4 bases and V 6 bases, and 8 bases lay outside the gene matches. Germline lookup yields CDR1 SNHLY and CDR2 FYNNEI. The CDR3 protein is CASRPDRERETQYF. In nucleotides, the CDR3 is TGTGCCAGCAGACCCGACAGGGAAAGAGAGACCCAGTACTTC. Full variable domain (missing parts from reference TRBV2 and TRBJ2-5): EPEVTQTPSHQVTQMGQEVILRCVPISNHLYFYWYRQILGQKVEFLVSFYNNEISEKSEIFDDQFSVERPDGSNFTLKIRSTKLEDSAMYFCASRPDRERETQYFGPGTRLLVL.

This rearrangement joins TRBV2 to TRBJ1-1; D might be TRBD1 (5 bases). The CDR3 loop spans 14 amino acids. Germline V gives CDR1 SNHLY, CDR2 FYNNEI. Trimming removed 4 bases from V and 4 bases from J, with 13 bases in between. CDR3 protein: CASSGEGLGTEAFF. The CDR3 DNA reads TGTGCCAGCAGTGGGGAGGGGCTAGGCACTGAAGCTTTCTTT.

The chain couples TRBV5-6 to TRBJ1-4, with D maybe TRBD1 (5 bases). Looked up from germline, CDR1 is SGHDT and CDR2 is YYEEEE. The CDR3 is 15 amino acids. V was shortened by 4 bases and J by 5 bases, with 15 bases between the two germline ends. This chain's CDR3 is CASSLSTALNEKLFF. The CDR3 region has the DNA TGTGCCAGCAGCCTTTCGACAGCGCTGAATGAAAAACTGTTTTTT.

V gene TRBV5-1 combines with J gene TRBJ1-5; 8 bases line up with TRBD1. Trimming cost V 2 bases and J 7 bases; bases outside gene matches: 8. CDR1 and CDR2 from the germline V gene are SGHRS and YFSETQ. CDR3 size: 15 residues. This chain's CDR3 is CASSFTGGPGQPQHF. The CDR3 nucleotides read TGCGCCAGCAGCTTCACAGGGGGTCCGGGACAGCCCCAGCATTTT.

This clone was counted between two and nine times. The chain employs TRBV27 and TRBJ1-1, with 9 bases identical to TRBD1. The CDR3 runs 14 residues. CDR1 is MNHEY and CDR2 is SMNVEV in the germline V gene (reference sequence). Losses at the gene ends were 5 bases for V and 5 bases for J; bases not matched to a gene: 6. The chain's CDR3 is CASSLQGAATEAFF. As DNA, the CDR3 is TGTGCCAGCAGTCTACAGGGGGCTGCGACTGAAGCTTTCTTT.

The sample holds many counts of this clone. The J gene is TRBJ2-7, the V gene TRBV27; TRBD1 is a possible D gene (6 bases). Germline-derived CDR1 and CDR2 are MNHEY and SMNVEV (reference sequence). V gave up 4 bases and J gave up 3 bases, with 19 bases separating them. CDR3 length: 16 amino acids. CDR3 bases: TGTGCCAGCAGTTCAAGGACAGTCAAGCCGTACTACGAGCAGTACTTC. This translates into CASSSRTVKPYYEQYF.

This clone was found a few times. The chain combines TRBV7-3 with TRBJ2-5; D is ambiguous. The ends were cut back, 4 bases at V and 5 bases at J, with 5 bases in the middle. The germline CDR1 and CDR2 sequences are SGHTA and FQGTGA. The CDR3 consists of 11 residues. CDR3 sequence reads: CASSSGETQYF. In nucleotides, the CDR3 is TGTGCCAGCAGCTCCGGGGAGACCCAGTACTTC.

The CDR3 bases are TGTGCCAGCAGCCGGGCCAGGGACATCCGCACAGATACGCAGTATTTT. Amino acids: CASSRARDIRTDTQYF. The chain joins TRBV7-9 to TRBJ2-3; D perhaps matches TRBD1 (6 bases). CDR3 length: 16 residues. From germline, CDR1 is SEHNR and CDR2 FQNEAQ (reference sequence). Between the trimmed V and J ends, which lost 5 bases and 1 base, there was a span of 16 bases.

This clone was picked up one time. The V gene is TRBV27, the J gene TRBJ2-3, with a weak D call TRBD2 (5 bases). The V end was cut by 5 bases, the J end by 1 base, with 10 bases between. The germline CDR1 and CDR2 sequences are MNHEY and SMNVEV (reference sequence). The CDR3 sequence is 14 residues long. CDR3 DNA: TGTGCCAGCAGTCAAGGGAGCGGCACAGATACGCAGTATTTT. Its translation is CASSQGSGTDTQYF.

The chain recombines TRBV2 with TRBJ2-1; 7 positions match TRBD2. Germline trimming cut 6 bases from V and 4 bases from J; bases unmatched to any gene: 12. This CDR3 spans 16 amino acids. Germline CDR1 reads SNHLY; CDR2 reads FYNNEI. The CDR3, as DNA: TGTGCCAGCAGGGAAAGCGGGGCGCCTGGGTACAATGAGCAGTTCTTC. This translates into CASRESGAPGYNEQFF. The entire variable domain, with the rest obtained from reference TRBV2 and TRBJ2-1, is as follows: EPEVTQTPSHQVTQMGQEVILRCVPISNHLYFYWYRQILGQKVEFLVSFYNNEISEKSEIFDDQFSVERPDGSNFTLKIRSTKLEDSAMYFCASRESGAPGYNEQFFGPGTRLTVL.

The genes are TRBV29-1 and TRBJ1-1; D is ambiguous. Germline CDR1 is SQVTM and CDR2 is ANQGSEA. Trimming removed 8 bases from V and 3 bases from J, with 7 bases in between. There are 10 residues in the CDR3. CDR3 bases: TGCAGCTTCGTAGACACTGAAGCTTTCTTT. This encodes CSFVDTEAFF.

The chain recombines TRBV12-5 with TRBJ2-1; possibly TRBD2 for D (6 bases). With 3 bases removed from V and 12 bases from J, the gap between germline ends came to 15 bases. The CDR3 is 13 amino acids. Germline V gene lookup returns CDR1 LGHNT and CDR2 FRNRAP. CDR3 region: CASGLDAGTLQFF. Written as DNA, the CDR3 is TGTGCTAGTGGTTTAGATGCGGGGACTTTGCAGTTCTTC.

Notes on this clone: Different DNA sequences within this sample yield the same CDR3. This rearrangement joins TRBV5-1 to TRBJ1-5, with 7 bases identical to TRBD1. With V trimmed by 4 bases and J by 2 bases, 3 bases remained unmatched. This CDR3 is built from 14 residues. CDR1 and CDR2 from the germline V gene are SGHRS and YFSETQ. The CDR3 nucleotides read TGCGCCAGCAGCCCCACAGGGGGCAATCAGCCCCAGCATTTT. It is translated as CASSPTGGNQPQHF.

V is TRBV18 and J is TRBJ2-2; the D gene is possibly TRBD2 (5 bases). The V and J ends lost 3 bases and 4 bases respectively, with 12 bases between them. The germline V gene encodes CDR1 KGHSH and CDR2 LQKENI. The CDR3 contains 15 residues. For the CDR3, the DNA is TGTGCCAGCTCACCCGAGGGTATTGGCACCGGGGAGCTGTTTTTT. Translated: CASSPEGIGTGELFF.

CDR3 coding DNA: TGTGCCAGCAGCTGGGGGGGAGGCAATCAGCCCCAGCATTTT. Translated: CASSWGGGNQPQHF. The rearrangement uses TRBV5-4 and TRBJ1-5, with D tentatively TRBD1 (5 bases). Trimming cost V 3 bases and J 2 bases, with 9 bases left between them. Per the germline V gene, CDR1 is SGHNT and CDR2 is YYREEE (reference sequence). The CDR3 sequence is 14 residues long.

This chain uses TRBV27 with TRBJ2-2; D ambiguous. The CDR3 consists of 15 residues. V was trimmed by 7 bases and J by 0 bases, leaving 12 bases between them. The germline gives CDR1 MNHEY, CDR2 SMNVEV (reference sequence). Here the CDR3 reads CASTPFTANTGELFF. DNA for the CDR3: TGTGCCAGCACCCCCTTCACAGCGAACACCGGGGAGCTGTTTTTT.

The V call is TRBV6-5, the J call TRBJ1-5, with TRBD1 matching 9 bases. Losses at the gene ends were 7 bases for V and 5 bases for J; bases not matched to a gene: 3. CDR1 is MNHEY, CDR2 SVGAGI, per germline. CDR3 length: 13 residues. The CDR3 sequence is CASTGTGYQPQHF. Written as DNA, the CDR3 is TGTGCCAGCACAGGGACAGGGTATCAGCCCCAGCATTTT.

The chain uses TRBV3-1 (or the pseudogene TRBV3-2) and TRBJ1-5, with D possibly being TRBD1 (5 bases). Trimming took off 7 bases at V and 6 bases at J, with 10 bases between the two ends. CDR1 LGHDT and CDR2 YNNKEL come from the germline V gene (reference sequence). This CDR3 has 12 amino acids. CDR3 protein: CASNWGGQPQHF. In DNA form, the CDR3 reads TGTGCCAGCAACTGGGGGGGTCAGCCCCAGCATTTT.

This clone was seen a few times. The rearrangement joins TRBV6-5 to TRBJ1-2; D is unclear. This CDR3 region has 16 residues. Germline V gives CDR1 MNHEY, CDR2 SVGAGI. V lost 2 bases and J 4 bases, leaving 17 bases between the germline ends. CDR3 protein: CASSYGSGGLSYGYTF. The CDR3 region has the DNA TGTGCCAGCAGTTACGGCTCAGGTGGCCTAAGCTATGGCTACACCTTC.

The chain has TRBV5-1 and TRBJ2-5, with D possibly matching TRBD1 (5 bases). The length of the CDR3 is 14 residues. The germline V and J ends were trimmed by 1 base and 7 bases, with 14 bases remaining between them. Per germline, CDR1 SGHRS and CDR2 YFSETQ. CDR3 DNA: TGCGCCAGCAGCTTGCAGACAGTATATGGGACCCAGTACTTC. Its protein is CASSLQTVYGTQYF.